The 23 T cell receptor beta chains given below trace back to one sample, sequenced in a study of regulatory T cells in long-lasting Graves disease. Time point meaning: persistent/refractory GD, antithyroid drugs over 5 years with positive TRAb. RNA from PBMCs was the source of the TCR library. HTBI primers from iRepertoire and Arm-PCR of CDR3 regions yielded the TCR beta libraries. One entry per CDR3 protein, called by TCRdb with MiXCR from the multiplex PCR reads. The table records some 420,000 distinct CDR3 sequences, about 20% of them present only once. The material was peripheral blood mononuclear cells (PBMCs), obtained when the disease was refractory, from a patient treated with antithyroid drugs. The receptors were gathered from a female donor with Graves disease.

V is TRBV19 and J is TRBJ2-7, with 10 bases lining up with TRBD2. The CDR3 extends over 14 amino acids. Germline values: CDR1 LNHDA, CDR2 SQIVND (reference sequence). V gave up 3 bases and J gave up 7 bases; unmatched junction bases: 6. Here the CDR3 DNA reads TGTGCCAGTAGTATGAGCGGGAGGGCAAGGGAGCAGTACTTC. Translating gives CASSMSGRAREQYF.

Details on this clonotype: Possible read error: a much larger clone is one base away. The V call is TRBV27, the J call TRBJ2-5, with 7 bases identical to TRBD1. Germline V lookup: CDR1 MNHEY, CDR2 SMNVEV (reference sequence). This CDR3 spans 14 amino acids. In nucleotides, the CDR3 is TGTGCCAGCGGAGAAACAGGGGATCAAGGGACCCAGTACTTC. Encoded protein: CASGETGDQGTQYF.

This clonotype has more than one count but fewer than ten. J is TRBJ2-4 and V is TRBV11-1; D is uncertain. The CDR3 contains 17 residues. The germline V gene encodes CDR1 SGHAT and CDR2 FQDESV (reference sequence). V lost 3 bases to trimming and J lost 1 base, with 16 bases between them. DNA of the CDR3: TGTGCCAGCAGCTTTTCCCCGACTCTTCACGCCAAAAACATTCAGTACTTC. Translated, it gives CASSFSPTLHAKNIQYF. The full variable domain, rest sourced from reference TRBV11-1 and TRBJ2-4, is EAEVAQSPRYKITEKSQAVAFWCDPISGHATLYWYRQILGQGPELLVQFQDESVVDDSQLPKDRFSAERLKGVDSTLKIQPAELGDSAMYLCASSFSPTLHAKNIQYFGAGTRLSVL.

With respect to this clonotype: A much larger clone is a single base away; this may be a read error. The chain combines TRBV7-2 with TRBJ1-1; D ambiguous. Per germline, CDR1 SGHTA and CDR2 FQGNSA. With 1 base removed from V and 1 base from J, the gap between germline ends came to 7 bases. The CDR3 is made up of 14 amino acids. CDR3 nucleotide sequence: TGTGCCAGCAGCTTAGAGGCGGGGAACACTGAAGCTTTCTTT. This gives the protein CASSLEAGNTEAFF. Full variable domain (rest looked up from reference TRBV7-2 and TRBJ1-1): GAGVSQSPSNKVTEKGKDVELRCDPISGHTALYWYRQSLGQGLEFLIYFQGNSAPDKSGLPSDRFSAERTGGSVSTLTIQRTQQEDSAVYLCASSLEAGNTEAFFGQGTRLTVV.

A single count supports this clonotype. A read error is possible here, since a much larger clone lies one base away. This sequence joins TRBV20-1 and TRBJ1-2; 9 bases match TRBD1. Germline-derived CDR1 and CDR2 are DFQATT and SNEGSKA (reference sequence). The CDR3 runs 11 residues. With V trimmed by 6 bases and J by 12 bases, 8 bases remained unmatched. CDR3 coding DNA: TGCAGTGCAAGGACAGGGGAAGGCCACACCTTC. This gives the protein CSARTGEGHTF.

This clonotype was found a few times. The rearrangement links TRBV7-2 to TRBJ1-5, with TRBD1 matching over 8 bases. CDR3 length: 17 residues. V trimming: 5 bases; J trimming: 6 bases; junction bases outside the gene matches: 15. CDR1 is SGHTA, CDR2 FQGNSA, per germline. The CDR3 coding sequence is TGTGCCAGCAGCCCCGACAGGGGTCTCCAGGGTGCTCAGCCCCAGCATTTT. It is translated as CASSPDRGLQGAQPQHF.

There are many counts of this clonotype. This chain joins TRBV2 and TRBJ1-1; weak D call: TRBD1 (5 bases). V was pared by 7 bases and J by 1 base, with 16 bases between. The CDR3 sequence is 15 residues long. The V gene's germline CDR1 is SNHLY and CDR2 FYNNEI. The CDR3 nucleotides read TGTGCCAGCATGGGGGGATGGGGCCCGAACACTGAAGCTTTCTTT. Protein sequence: CASMGGWGPNTEAFF.

This clonotype was observed at least ten times. The chain has TRBV2 and TRBJ2-5, with D perhaps being TRBD1 or TRBD2 (6 bases each). The germline gives CDR1 SNHLY, CDR2 FYNNEI. The CDR3 contains 13 residues. Trimming removed 2 bases from V and 8 bases from J, with 12 bases in between. CDR3 coding DNA: TGTGCCAGCAGTGAATGGGGGGCGAGAACCCAGTACTTC. As protein: CASSEWGARTQYF. Full variable domain (rest looked up from reference TRBV2 and TRBJ2-5): EPEVTQTPSHQVTQMGQEVILRCVPISNHLYFYWYRQILGQKVEFLVSFYNNEISEKSEIFDDQFSVERPDGSNFTLKIRSTKLEDSAMYFCASSEWGARTQYFGPGTRLLVL.

This clonotype was counted a few times. The V gene is TRBV5-6, the J gene TRBJ1-4; 9 positions agree with TRBD1. Germline loops: CDR1 SGHDT, CDR2 YYEEEE. J was trimmed by 7 bases and V by 1 base; bases with no gene match: 11. The CDR3 is made up of 17 amino acids. The CDR3 DNA reads as TGTGCCAGCAGCTTGAAGTCTGCCGGGACAGGGCCTGAAAAACTGTTTTTT. Protein sequence: CASSLKSAGTGPEKLFF.

This clonotype has ten or more counts. The genes are TRBV20-1 and TRBJ2-4, with D maybe TRBD1 (5 bases). The germline V and J ends were trimmed by 3 bases and 7 bases, with 13 bases remaining between them. In germline, CDR1 is DFQATT, CDR2 SNEGSKA (reference sequence). CDR3 size: 13 residues. The CDR3 coding sequence is TGCAGTGCTAGCGATGGGGCTGGGAACATTCAGTACTTC. Its translation: CSASDGAGNIQYF.

V usage is TRBV20-1 and J usage is TRBJ2-7; either TRBD1 or TRBD2 may fit D (6 bases each). The CDR3 is 14 residues long. The V and J ends lost 7 bases and 2 bases respectively, with 18 bases between them. CDR1 DFQATT and CDR2 SNEGSKA come from the germline V gene (reference sequence). Here the CDR3 reads CSVRGGGQTYEQYF. For the CDR3, the DNA is TGCAGTGTCCGAGGAGGGGGGCAAACCTACGAGCAGTACTTC.

This clonotype was detected many times. This chain joins TRBV28 and TRBJ1-4; TRBD1 aligns across 8 bases. J was trimmed by 8 bases and V by 4 bases; bases with no gene match: 9. Germline-derived CDR1 and CDR2 are MDHEN and SYDVKM. The CDR3 is 15 residues long. This CDR3 is CASSSDRGEREKLFF. The CDR3 DNA reads TGTGCCAGCAGTTCCGACAGGGGCGAAAGGGAAAAACTGTTTTTT.

This rearrangement joins TRBV6-9 to TRBJ2-6; 7 bases agree with TRBD2. Losses at the gene ends were 3 bases for V and 2 bases for J; bases not matched to a gene: 4. There are 16 residues in the CDR3. Per germline, CDR1 MNHGY and CDR2 SVAAGI. In DNA form, the CDR3 reads TGTGCCAGCAGTTACTCTGGGGGGGCTGGGGCCAACGTCCTGACTTTC. Residues: CASSYSGGAGANVLTF.

This clonotype was observed a handful of times. Just one base apart from a much larger clone, this may be a read error. CDR3 amino acids: CASSFEVRLMPQHF. The CDR3 nucleotides are TGTGCCAGCAGTTTCGAGGTCAGACTTATGCCCCAGCATTTT. The rearrangement uses TRBV28 and TRBJ1-5; D gene ambiguous. Germline CDR1 and CDR2: MDHEN and SYDVKM. V was pared by 3 bases and J by 9 bases, with 15 bases between. The CDR3 contains 14 residues.

This clonotype has a count of ten or more. V usage is TRBV20-1 and J usage is TRBJ2-1, with 11 nucleotides matching TRBD2. There are 14 residues in the CDR3. Germline lookup yields CDR1 DFQATT and CDR2 SNEGSKA (reference sequence). V lost 2 bases to trimming and J lost 6 bases; unmatched junction nucleotides: 3. As DNA, the CDR3 is TGCAGTGCTAGACTAGCGGGAGGACGCAATGAGCAGTTCTTC. It yields the protein CSARLAGGRNEQFF.

The chain joins TRBV7-2 to TRBJ2-7; tentatively, D is TRBD2 (5 bases). Germline V CDR1 and CDR2: SGHTA, FQGNSA. This CDR3 spans 15 amino acids. V lost 6 bases and J 0 bases, leaving 15 bases between the germline ends. The CDR3 is CASSSEESFSYEQYF. In nucleotides, the CDR3 is TGTGCCAGCAGTTCGGAGGAGTCCTTCTCCTACGAGCAGTACTTC.

This clonotype appeared many times. J is TRBJ1-6 and V is TRBV10-3; D ambiguous. Germline V gene data show CDR1 as ENHRY and CDR2 as SYGVKD. This CDR3 is 15 amino acids long. Trimming removed 0 bases at V and 7 bases at J, with 10 bases between. The CDR3 region is CAISESVGANSPLHF. The CDR3 nucleotides read TGTGCCATCAGTGAGTCCGTGGGAGCCAATTCACCCCTCCACTTT.

This clonotype was seen at least ten times. The rearrangement uses TRBV7-9 and TRBJ2-7; D is perhaps TRBD1 (5 bases). The CDR3 is 11 amino acids. The germline V gene encodes CDR1 SEHNR and CDR2 FQNEAQ (reference sequence). V lost 5 bases and J lost 6, with 8 bases in between. The CDR3 sequence is CASSPGPEQYF. CDR3 coding DNA: TGTGCCAGCAGCCCAGGGCCCGAGCAGTACTTC.

This clonotype was seen at least ten times. The chain combines TRBV7-2 with TRBJ2-7, with D possibly matching TRBD2 (6 bases). The CDR3 has 14 amino acids. CDR1 is SGHTA, CDR2 FQGNSA, per germline. V lost 1 base and J 3 bases, leaving 10 bases between the germline ends. This chain's CDR3 is CASSLGRGIYEQYF. The CDR3 region has the DNA TGTGCCAGCAGCTTAGGCCGGGGGATCTACGAGCAGTACTTC.

The chain joins TRBV12-3 or TRBV12-4 to TRBJ1-1; D may be TRBD1 (6 bases). The length of the CDR3 is 16 residues. V gave up 1 base and J gave up 3 bases, with 15 bases separating them. This CDR3 reads CASSLGADSGHTEAFF. The CDR3 DNA sequence: TGTGCCAGCAGTTTAGGGGCGGACAGTGGGCACACTGAAGCTTTCTTT.

The chain couples TRBV15 to TRBJ2-5; D is perhaps TRBD2 (6 bases). The CDR3 length is 15 residues. Trimming removed 0 bases at V and 1 base at J, with 9 bases between. CDR1 and CDR2 (germline): LNHNV, YYDKDF (reference sequence). CDR3 DNA sequence: TGTGCCACCAGCAGAGAAGGAGGGGTCCAAGAGACCCAGTACTTC. It yields the protein CATSREGGVQETQYF.

In regard to this clonotype: A much larger clone is a single base away; this may be a read error. The V gene is TRBV6-5, the J gene TRBJ1-3; no clear D gene. The CDR3 totals 16 residues. Germline V CDR1 and CDR2: MNHEY, SVGAGI. The ends were cut back, 4 bases at V and 2 bases at J, with 15 bases in the middle. CDR3 nucleotide sequence: TGTGCCAGCAGTTCAAACTCCAGGAGCCCTGGAAACACCATATATTTT. Residues: CASSSNSRSPGNTIYF.

At least ten counts were recorded for this clonotype. V gene TRBV7-2 combines with J gene TRBJ1-1; maybe TRBD1 (5 bases). The CDR3 length is 15 residues. From germline, CDR1 is SGHTA and CDR2 FQGNSA. V shed 2 bases and J shed 0 bases, with 10 bases lying between them. This CDR3 reads CASSLRDGLNTEAFF. In DNA, the CDR3 is TGTGCCAGCAGCTTACGGGACGGCTTGAACACTGAAGCTTTCTTT.